One sample yielded the 2 T cell receptor beta chains listed below, sequenced in a study of shared clonotypes between healthy human individuals. Profiled with immunoSEQ multiplex PCR; TCRdb holds only in-frame clones, not every one. The sample lists over a million clones, 75% occurring once. The sample taken for sequencing was memory CD4+ T cells sorted from blood. As for subset: CD45RA-negative fraction. These receptors originate from a man aged 18 to 30 in good health.

V usage is TRBV13 and J usage is TRBJ1-1; TRBD1 is a possible D gene (6 bases). The CDR3 has 15 residues. Per germline, CDR1 PRHDT and CDR2 FYEKMQ (reference sequence). V shed 0 bases and J shed 7 bases, with 15 bases lying between them. This chain's CDR3 is CASSLGGRGNGEAFF. CDR3 nucleotide sequence: TGTGCCAGCAGCTTAGGGGGCAGGGGCAATGGTGAAGCTTTCTTT.

This clone was recorded once. This chain connects TRBV10-3 to TRBJ2-7; 7 nucleotides match TRBD1. Germline CDR1 and CDR2: ENHRY and SYGVKD. The CDR3 length is 15 residues. V lost 7 bases to trimming and J lost 3 bases; unmatched junction nucleotides: 12. CDR3: CAIKEQGSGLYEQYF. CDR3 nucleotide sequence: TGTGCCATCAAAGAACAGGGGTCCGGCCTCTACGAGCAGTACTTC.